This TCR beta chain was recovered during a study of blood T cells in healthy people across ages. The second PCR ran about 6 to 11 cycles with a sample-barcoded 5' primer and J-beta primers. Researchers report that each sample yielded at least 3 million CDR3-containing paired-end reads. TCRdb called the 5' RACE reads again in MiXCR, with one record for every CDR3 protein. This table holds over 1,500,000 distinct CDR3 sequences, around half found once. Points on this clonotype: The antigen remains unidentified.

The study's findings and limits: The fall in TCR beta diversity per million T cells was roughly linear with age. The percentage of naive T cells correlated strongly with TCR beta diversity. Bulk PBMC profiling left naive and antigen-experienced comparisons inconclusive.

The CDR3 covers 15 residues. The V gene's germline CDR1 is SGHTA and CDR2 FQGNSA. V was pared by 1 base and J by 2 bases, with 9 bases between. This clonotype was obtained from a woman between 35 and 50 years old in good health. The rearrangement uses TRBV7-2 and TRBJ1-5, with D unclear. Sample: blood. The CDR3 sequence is CASSLDSMGNQPQHF. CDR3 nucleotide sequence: TGTGCCAGCAGCTTAGACAGCATGGGCAATCAGCCCCAGCATTTT.